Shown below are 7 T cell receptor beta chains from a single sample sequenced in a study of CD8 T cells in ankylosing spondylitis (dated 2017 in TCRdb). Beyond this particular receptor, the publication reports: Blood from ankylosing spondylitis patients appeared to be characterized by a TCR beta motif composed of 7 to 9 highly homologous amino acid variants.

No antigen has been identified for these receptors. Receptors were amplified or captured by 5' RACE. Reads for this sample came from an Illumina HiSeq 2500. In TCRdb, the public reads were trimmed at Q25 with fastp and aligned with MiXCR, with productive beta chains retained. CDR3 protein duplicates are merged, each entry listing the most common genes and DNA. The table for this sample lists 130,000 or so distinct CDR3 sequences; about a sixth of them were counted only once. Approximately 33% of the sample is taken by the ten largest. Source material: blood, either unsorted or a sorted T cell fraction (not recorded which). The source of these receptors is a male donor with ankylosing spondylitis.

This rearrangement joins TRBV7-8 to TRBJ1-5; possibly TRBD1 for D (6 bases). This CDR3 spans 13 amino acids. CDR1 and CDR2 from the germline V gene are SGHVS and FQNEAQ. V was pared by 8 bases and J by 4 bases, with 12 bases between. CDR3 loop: CASSRQANQPQHF. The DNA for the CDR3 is TGTGCCAGCTCCCGACAGGCTAATCAGCCCCAGCATTTT.

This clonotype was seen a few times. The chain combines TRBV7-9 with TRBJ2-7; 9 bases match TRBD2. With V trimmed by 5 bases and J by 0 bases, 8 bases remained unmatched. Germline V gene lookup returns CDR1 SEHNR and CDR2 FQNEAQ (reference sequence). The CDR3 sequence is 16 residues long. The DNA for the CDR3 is TGTGCCAGCAGCAAGCGGACTAGCGAGAGCTCCTACGAGCAGTACTTC. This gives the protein CASSKRTSESSYEQYF.

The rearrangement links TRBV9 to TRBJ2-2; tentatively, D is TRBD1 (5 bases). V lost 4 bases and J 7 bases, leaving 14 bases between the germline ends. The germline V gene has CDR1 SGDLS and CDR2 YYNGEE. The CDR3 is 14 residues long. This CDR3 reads CASSSGSGGGELFF. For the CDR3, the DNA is TGTGCCAGCAGCTCAGGGTCTGGCGGCGGGGAGCTGTTTTTT.

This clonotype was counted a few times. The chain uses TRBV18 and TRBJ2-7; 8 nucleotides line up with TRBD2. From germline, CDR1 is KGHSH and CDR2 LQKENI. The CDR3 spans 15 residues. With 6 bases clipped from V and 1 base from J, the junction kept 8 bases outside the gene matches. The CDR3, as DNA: TGTGCCAGCTCGTCAGCGGGAGAACGTTCCTACGAGCAGTACTTC. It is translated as CASSSAGERSYEQYF.

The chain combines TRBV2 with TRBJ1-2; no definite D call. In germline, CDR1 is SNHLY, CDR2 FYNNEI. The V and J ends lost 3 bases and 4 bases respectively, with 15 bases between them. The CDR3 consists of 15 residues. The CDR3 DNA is TGTGCCAGCAGTGAGGGGAGTATCTTAAGCTATGGCTACACCTTC. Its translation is CASSEGSILSYGYTF.

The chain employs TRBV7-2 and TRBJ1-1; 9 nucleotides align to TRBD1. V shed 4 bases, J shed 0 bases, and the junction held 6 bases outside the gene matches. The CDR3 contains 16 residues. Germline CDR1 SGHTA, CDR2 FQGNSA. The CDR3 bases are TGTGCCAGCAGCTCGACAGGGGGATTGATGAACACTGAAGCTTTCTTT. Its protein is CASSSTGGLMNTEAFF. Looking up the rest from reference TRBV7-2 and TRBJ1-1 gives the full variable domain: GAGVSQSPSNKVTEKGKDVELRCDPISGHTALYWYRQSLGQGLEFLIYFQGNSAPDKSGLPSDRFSAERTGGSVSTLTIQRTQQEDSAVYLCASSSTGGLMNTEAFFGQGTRLTVV.

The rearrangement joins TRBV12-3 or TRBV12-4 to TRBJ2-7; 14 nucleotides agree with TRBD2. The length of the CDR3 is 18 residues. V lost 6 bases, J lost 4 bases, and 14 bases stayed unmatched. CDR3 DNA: TGTGCCAGCAGATTGGGACTAGCGGGAGATAAATCCGATTACGAGCAGTACTTC. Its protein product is CASRLGLAGDKSDYEQYF.